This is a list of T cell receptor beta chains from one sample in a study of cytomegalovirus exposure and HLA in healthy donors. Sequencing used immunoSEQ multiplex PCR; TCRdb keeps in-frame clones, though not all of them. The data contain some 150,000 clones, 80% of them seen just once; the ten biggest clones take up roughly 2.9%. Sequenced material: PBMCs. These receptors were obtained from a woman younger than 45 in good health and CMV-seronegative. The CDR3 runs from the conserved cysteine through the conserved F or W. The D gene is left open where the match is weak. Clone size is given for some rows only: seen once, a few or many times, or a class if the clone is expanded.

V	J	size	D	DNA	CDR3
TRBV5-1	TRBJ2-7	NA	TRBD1	TGCGCCAGCAGCTTGGCCTTGCGGACAGGCTCCTACGAGCAGTACTTC	CASSLALRTGSYEQYF
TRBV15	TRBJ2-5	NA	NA	TGTGCCACCAGCAGAGAATTAACGACAGTTCCCCGCCCCCAGTACTTC	CATSRELTTVPRPQYF
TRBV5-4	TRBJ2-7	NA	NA	TGTGCCAGCAGCTTGGACCCCTCTAGTATATGCGAGCAGTACTTC	CASSLDPSSICEQYF
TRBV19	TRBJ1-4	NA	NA	TGTGCCAGTAGGTTGAACAACCGTAATGAAAAACTGTTTTTT	CASRLNNRNEKLFF
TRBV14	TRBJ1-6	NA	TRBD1	TGTGCCAGCAGCCAACCTCTTCAGGGGGAAGGATCACCCCTCCACTTT	CASSQPLQGEGSPLHF
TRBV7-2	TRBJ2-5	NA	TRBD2	TGTGCCAGCAGCTTAGGGACTAGCGGGGTCCCTGAGACCCAGTACTTC	CASSLGTSGVPETQYF
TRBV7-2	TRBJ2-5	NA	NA	TGTGCCAGCAGCTTAGAGGGGTCAGAGACCCAGTACTTC	CASSLEGSETQYF
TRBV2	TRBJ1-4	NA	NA	TGTGCCAGCAATGAAGGTCTAGTTGGGGAAAAACTGTTTTTT	CASNEGLVGEKLFF
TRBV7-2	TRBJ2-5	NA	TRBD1	TGTGCCAGCAGCACCCGACAGGGGCCGCAAGAGACCCAGTACTTC	CASSTRQGPQETQYF
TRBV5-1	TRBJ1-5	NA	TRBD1	TGCGCCAGCAGCTTGGGGACAGGGTCGTATCAGCCCCAGCATTTT	CASSLGTGSYQPQHF
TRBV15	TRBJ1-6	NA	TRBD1	TGTGCCACCAGCGAATTCGGGGGGACAGGACTTCCTAATTCACCCCTCCACTTT	CATSEFGGTGLPNSPLHF
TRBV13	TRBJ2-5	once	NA	TGTGCCAGCAGCTTAGGCCTTATGGTTCAGGAGACCCAGTACTTC	CASSLGLMVQETQYF
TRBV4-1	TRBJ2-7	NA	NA	TGCGCCAGCAGCCAAGTATCACTCTCGGGCGAGCAGTACTTC	CASSQVSLSGEQYF
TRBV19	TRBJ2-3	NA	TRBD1	TGTGCCAGTAACCAGGGGGCGAAGAATACGCAGTATTTT	CASNQGAKNTQYF
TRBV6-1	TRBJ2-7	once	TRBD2	TGTGCCAGCACTCGGGAGGGTACCGAGCAGTACTTC	CASTREGTEQYF
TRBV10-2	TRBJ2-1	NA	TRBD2	TGCGCCAGCAGTGGAGGGGTAGCGGGAGTCCCCTACAATGAGCAGTTCTTC	CASSGGVAGVPYNEQFF
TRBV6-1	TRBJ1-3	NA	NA	TGTGCCAGCAGTGAATTTCTCGGAAACACCATATATTTT	CASSEFLGNTIYF
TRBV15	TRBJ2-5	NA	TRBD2	TGTGCCACCAGCAGAGATCGCGGGGGGGTAGGAGAGACCCAGTACTTC	CATSRDRGGVGETQYF
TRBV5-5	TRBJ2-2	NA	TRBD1	TGTGCCAGCAGCTCCAGACAGGGGGGGCTGAAAGGGGAGCTGTTTTTT	CASSSRQGGLKGELFF
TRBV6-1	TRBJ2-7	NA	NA	TGTGCCAGCAGTGGATTACAGGGCCCTTACGAGCAGTACTTC	CASSGLQGPYEQYF